Detailed here is one T cell receptor beta chain. Use of 60 Vbeta and 13 Jbeta primers characterized the PCR. TCRdb keeps only in-frame clones here, not all; method: immunoSEQ multiplex PCR. Of 140,000 to 150,000 clones listed, approximately 82% are singletons. The CDR3 runs to 15 residues. Per the germline V gene, CDR1 is SGHTA and CDR2 is FQGTGA. V shed 4 bases and J 8 bases; nucleotides not matched to a gene: 10. The sample belongs to a study of cytomegalovirus exposure and HLA in healthy donors. The overall study: About 85 million unique TCR sequences came from HLA-typed donors in an early release.

The source is a woman aged 55-70 years in good health and CMV-seropositive. The rearrangement uses TRBV7-3 and TRBJ2-3; 9 bases agree with TRBD1. What was sequenced was PBMCs. The CDR3 here is CASSSYRDREGTQYF. CDR3 in DNA: TGTGCCAGCAGCTCCTACCGGGACAGGGAGGGTACGCAGTATTTT.